This T cell receptor (beta chain) was found in a study of cytomegalovirus exposure and HLA in healthy donors. Study-wide results and caveats: The TCR clusters that emerged in the first cohort tended, a later analysis found, to co-occur in the roughly 120 validation repertoires. Many donors carried some public TCRs, although rarity characterized most TCR sequences.

Profiling relied on immunoSEQ multiplex PCR, and the TCRdb table lists in-frame clones only, not all of them. The table has 100,000 to 150,000 clones, roughly 95% seen once. As regards this clone: Its target is not known.

Germline V gives CDR1 SEHNR, CDR2 FQNEAQ (reference sequence). This CDR3 has 14 amino acids. J gave up 2 bases and V 5 bases, and 3 bases lay outside the gene matches. The TCR was taken from a man aged 18 to 35 in good health and CMV-seronegative. The sequenced material came from PBMCs. The V call is TRBV7-9, the J call TRBJ1-5; 7 bases are a match to TRBD1. The CDR3 reads CASSPTGGNQPQHF. The CDR3 nucleotides read TGTGCCAGCAGCCCAACAGGGGGCAATCAGCCCCAGCATTTT.